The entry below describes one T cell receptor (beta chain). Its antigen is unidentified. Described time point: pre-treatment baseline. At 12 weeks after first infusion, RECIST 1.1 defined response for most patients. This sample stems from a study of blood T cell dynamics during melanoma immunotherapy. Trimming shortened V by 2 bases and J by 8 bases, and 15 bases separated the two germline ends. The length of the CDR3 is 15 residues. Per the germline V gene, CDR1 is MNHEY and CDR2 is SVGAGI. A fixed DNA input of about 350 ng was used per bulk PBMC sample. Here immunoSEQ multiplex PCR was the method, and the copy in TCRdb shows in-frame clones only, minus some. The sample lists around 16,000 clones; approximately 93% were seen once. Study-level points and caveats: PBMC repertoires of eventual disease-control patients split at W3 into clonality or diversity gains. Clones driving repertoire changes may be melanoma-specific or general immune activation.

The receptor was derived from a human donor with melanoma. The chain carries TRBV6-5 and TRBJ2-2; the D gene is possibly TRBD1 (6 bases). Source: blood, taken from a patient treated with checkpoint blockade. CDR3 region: CASSYRAGETGELFF. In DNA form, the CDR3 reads TGTGCCAGCAGTTACCGGGCAGGGGAAACGGGGGAGCTGTTTTTT.